Listed here are 3 T cell receptor beta chains from one sample, sequenced in a study of B cell selection in AIRE deficiency. The sorted conventional CD4 T cells were gated as CD4+CD127+. Libraries were prepared by immunoSEQ multiplex PCR; TCRdb keeps only in-frame clonotypes and omits some of them. The repertoire holds roughly 25,000 clones, about 96% seen once, with 0.2% to 0.25% in the top ten. The sequencing sample was made of CD4+CD127+ conventional T cells sorted from PBMCs. These receptors were taken from a human donor in good health.

This clone was counted a few times. This chain uses TRBV7-2 with TRBJ2-7, with unresolved D. Per the germline V gene, CDR1 is SGHTA and CDR2 is FQGNSA. The germline V and J ends were trimmed by 7 bases and 7 bases, with 14 bases remaining between them. This CDR3 region has 12 residues. The DNA of the CDR3 is TGTGCCAGCACCCTTGAGGTCGGGGAGCAGTACTTC. Translation gives CASTLEVGEQYF.

As for this clone: The same CDR3 also results from other DNA sequences found in this sample. This chain connects TRBV5-1 to TRBJ2-7, with TRBD2 matching 11 bases. Germline loops: CDR1 SGHRS, CDR2 YFSETQ. The CDR3 covers 17 residues. With 0 bases clipped from V and 5 bases from J, the junction kept 10 bases outside the gene matches. CDR3 amino acids: CASSLDPLAGGHDEQYF. As DNA, the CDR3 is TGCGCCAGCAGCTTGGATCCCCTAGCGGGAGGACACGACGAGCAGTACTTC.

The rearrangement uses TRBV28 and TRBJ2-3; 9 bases are a match to TRBD2. The CDR3 totals 18 residues. Germline CDR1 MDHEN, CDR2 SYDVKM. V gave up 5 bases and J gave up 0 bases; unmatched junction bases: 12. The CDR3 DNA is TGTGCCAGCAGTCAATCTCCATGGCGGGAGGGTAGCACAGATACGCAGTATTTT. Protein sequence: CASSQSPWREGSTDTQYF.